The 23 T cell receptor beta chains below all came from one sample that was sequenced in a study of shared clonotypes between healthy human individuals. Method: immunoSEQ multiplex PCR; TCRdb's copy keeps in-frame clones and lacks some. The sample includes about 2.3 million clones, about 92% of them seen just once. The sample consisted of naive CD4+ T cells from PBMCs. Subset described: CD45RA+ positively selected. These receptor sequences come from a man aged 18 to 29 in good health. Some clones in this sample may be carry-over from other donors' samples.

CDR3 loop: CASNPNLGRLYEQYF. The DNA of the CDR3 is TGTGCCAGCAACCCCAACTTAGGAAGGTTATACGAGCAGTACTTC. The chain links TRBV28 to TRBJ2-7; D remains unclear. CDR1 and CDR2 (germline): MDHEN, SYDVKM. V was shortened by 7 bases and J by 4 bases, with 20 bases between the two germline ends. The length of the CDR3 is 15 residues. The complete variable domain, with remaining parts taken from reference TRBV28 and TRBJ2-7, reads DVKVTQSSRYLVKRTGEKVFLECVQDMDHENMFWYRQDPGLGLRLIYFSYDVKMKEKGDIPEGYSVSREKKERFSLILESASTNQTSMYLCASNPNLGRLYEQYFGPGTRLTVT.

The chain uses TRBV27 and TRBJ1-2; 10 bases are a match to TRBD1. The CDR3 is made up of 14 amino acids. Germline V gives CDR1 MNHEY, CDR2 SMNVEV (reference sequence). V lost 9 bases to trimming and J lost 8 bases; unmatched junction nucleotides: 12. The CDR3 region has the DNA TGTGCCAGTAGACAGGGGGCGCGCTCCCCCGGCTACACCTTC. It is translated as CASRQGARSPGYTF.

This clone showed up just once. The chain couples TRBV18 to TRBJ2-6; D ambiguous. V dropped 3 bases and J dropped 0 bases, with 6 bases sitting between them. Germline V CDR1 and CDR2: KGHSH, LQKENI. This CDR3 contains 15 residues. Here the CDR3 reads CASSPGYSGANVLTF. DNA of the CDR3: TGTGCCAGCTCACCGGGTTACTCTGGGGCCAACGTCCTGACTTTC.

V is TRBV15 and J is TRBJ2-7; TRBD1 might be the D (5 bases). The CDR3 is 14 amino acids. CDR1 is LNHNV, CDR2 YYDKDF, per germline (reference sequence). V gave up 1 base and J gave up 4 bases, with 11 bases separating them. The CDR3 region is CATSRVSNRYEQYF. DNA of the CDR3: TGTGCCACCAGCAGAGTGAGTAACAGGTACGAGCAGTACTTC.

CDR3: CASSARSEGRGEQYF. DNA of the CDR3: TGTGCCAGCTCCGCCAGGAGTGAGGGGAGGGGCGAGCAGTACTTC. The chain recombines TRBV18 with TRBJ2-7, with TRBD2 matching 7 bases. V shed 6 bases, J shed 6 bases, and the junction held 14 bases outside the gene matches. Germline V CDR1 and CDR2: KGHSH, LQKENI. The CDR3 consists of 15 residues.

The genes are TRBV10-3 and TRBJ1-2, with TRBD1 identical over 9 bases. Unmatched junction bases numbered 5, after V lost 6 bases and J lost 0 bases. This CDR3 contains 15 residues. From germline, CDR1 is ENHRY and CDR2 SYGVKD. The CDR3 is CAIRGQGQTNYGYTF. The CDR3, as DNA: TGTGCCATCAGGGGACAGGGCCAGACTAACTATGGCTACACCTTC.

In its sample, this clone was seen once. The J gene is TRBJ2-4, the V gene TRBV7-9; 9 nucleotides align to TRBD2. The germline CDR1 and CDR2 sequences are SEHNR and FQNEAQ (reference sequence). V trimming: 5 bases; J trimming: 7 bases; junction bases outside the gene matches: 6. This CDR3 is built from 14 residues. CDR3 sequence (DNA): TGTGCCAGCAGCAAAGGGACTAGCTGGAACATTCAGTACTTC. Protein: CASSKGTSWNIQYF.

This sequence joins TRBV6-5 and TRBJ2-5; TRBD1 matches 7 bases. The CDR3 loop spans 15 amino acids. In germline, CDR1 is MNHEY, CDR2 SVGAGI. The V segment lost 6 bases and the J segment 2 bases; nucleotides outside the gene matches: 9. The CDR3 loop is CASRKPGQIQETQYF. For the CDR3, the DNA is TGTGCCAGCAGGAAGCCGGGACAGATACAAGAGACCCAGTACTTC.

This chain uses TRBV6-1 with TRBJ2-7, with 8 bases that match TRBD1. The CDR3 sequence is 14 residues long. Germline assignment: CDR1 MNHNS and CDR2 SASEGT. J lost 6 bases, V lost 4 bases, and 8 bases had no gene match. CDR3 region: CASSGRDRSPEQYF. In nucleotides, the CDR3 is TGTGCCAGCAGTGGGCGGGACAGGTCCCCCGAGCAGTACTTC.

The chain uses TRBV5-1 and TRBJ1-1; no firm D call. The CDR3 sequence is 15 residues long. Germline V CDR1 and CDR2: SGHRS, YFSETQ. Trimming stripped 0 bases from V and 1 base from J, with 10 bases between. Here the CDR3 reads CASSLVRVENTEAFF. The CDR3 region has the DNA TGCGCCAGCAGCTTGGTAAGGGTCGAGAACACTGAAGCTTTCTTT. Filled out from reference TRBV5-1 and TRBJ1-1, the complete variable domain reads KAGVTQTPRYLIKTRGQQVTLSCSPISGHRSVSWYQQTPGQGLQFLFEYFSETQRNKGNFPGRFSGRQFSNSRSEMNVSTLELGDSALYLCASSLVRVENTEAFFGQGTRLTVV.

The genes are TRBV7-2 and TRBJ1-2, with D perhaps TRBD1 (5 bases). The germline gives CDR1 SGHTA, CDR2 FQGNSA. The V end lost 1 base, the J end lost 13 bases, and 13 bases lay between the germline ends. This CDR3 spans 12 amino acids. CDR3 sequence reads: CASSLVPGTCTF. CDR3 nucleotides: TGTGCCAGCAGCTTAGTTCCAGGGACGTGCACCTTC.

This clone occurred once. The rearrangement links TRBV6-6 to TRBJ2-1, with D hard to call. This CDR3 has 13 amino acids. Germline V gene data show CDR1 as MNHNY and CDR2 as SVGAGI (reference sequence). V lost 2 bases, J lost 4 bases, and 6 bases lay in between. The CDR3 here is CASSYPAYNEQFF. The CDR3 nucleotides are TGTGCCAGCAGTTACCCGGCTTACAATGAGCAGTTCTTC.

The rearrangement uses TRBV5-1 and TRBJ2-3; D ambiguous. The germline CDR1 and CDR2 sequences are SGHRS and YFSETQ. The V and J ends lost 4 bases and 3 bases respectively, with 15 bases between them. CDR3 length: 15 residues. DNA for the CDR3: TGCGCCAGCAGCCCTATATCAGCTAGTACAGATACGCAGTATTTT. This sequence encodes CASSPISASTDTQYF.

CDR3 in amino acids: CASSLKEYEQYF. As DNA, the CDR3 is TGTGCCAGCAGCTTGAAAGAATACGAGCAGTACTTC. The J gene is TRBJ2-7, the V gene TRBV5-4; no definite D call. The CDR3 is 12 amino acids. Per the germline V gene, CDR1 is SGHNT and CDR2 is YYREEE (reference sequence). The V end was cut by 1 base, the J end by 4 bases, with 6 bases between.

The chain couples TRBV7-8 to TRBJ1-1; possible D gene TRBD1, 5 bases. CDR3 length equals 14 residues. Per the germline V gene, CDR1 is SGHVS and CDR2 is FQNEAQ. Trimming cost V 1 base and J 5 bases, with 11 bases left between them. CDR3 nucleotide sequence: TGTGCCAGCAGCTTAGGGGGGGGTTGGACTGAAGCTTTCTTT. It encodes CASSLGGGWTEAFF.

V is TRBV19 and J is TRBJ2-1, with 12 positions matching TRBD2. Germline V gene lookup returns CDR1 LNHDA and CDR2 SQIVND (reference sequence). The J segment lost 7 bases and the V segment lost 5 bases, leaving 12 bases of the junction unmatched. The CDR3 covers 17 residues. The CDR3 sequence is CASSLRETSGSSNEQFF. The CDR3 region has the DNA TGTGCCAGTAGTCTCCGTGAGACTAGCGGGAGTTCGAATGAGCAGTTCTTC. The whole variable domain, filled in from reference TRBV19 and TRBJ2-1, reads DGGITQSPKYLFRKEGQNVTLSCEQNLNHDAMYWYRQDPGQGLRLIYYSQIVNDFQKGDIAEGYSVSREKKESFPLTVTSAQKNPTAFYLCASSLRETSGSSNEQFFGPGTRLTVL.

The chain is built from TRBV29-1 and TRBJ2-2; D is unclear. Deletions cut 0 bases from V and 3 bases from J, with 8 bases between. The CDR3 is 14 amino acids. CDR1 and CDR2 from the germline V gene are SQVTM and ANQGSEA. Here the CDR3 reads CSVEDQAYTGELFF. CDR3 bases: TGCAGCGTTGAAGATCAGGCCTACACCGGGGAGCTGTTTTTT.

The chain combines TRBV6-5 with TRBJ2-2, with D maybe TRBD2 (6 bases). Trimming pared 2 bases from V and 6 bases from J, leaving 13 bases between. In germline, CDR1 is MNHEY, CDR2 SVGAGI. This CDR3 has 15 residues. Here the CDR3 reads CASSYHRAGPGELFF. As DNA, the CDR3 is TGTGCCAGCAGTTACCACCGCGCGGGGCCCGGGGAGCTGTTTTTT.

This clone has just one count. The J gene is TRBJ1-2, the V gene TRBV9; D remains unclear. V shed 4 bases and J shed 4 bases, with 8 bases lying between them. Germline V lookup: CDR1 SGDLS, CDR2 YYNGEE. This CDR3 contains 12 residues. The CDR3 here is CASSMVGYGYTF. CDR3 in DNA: TGTGCCAGCAGCATGGTGGGCTATGGCTACACCTTC.

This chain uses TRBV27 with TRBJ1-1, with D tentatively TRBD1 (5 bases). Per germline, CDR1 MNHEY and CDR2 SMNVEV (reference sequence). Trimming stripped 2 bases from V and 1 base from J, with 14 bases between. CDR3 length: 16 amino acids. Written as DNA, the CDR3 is TGTGCCAGCAGTTTAACCCCTCGGGGCCCGAACACTGAAGCTTTCTTT. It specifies CASSLTPRGPNTEAFF.

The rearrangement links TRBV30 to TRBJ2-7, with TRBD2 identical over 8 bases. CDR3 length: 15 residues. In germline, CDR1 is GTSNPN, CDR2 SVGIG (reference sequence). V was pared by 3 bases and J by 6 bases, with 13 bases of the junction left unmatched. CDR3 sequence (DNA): TGTGCCTGGAGGATTAGCGGGGCCCTCCTCGGCGAGCAGTACTTC. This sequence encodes CAWRISGALLGEQYF.

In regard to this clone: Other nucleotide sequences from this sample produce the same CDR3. As DNA, the CDR3 is TGTGCCAGCAGCTTAGTGTCAGGCTATGGCTACACCTTC. It codes for CASSLVSGYGYTF. The gene calls are TRBV11-2 and TRBJ1-2, with D uncertain. Germline V gene sequence: CDR1 SGHAT, CDR2 FQNNGV. The CDR3 is 13 residues long. V was shortened by 1 base and J by 4 bases, with 7 bases between the two germline ends. The full variable domain, in which reference TRBV11-2 and TRBJ1-2 provide the parts outside the CDR3, is EAGVAQSPRYKIIEKRQSVAFWCNPISGHATLYWYQQILGQGPKLLIQFQNNGVVDDSQLPKDRFSAERLKGVDSTLKIQPAKLEDSAVYLCASSLVSGYGYTFGSGTRLTVV.

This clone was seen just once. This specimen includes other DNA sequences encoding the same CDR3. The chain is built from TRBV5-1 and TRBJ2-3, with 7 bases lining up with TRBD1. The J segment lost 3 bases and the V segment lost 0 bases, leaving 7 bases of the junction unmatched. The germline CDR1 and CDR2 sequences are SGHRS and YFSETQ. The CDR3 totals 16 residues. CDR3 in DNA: TGCGCCAGCAGCTTGGGACAGGGTTGGTCGACAGATACGCAGTATTTT. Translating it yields CASSLGQGWSTDTQYF.